This T cell receptor beta chain was sequenced in a study of T cell responses to AZD1222 COVID-19 vaccine. Across the whole study: Pooled samples include second doses given at about 4 or 12 weeks.

Data came from immunoSEQ multiplex PCR; TCRdb stores just in-frame clones and leaves some out. The repertoire has around 78,000 clones, under 95% of them found once; the top ten carry 4.2%. Looked up from germline, CDR1 is SGHRS and CDR2 is YFSETQ. V dropped 2 bases and J dropped 0 bases, with 11 bases sitting between them. The CDR3 is made up of 15 amino acids. The clonotype comes from an adult in good health. The gene calls are TRBV5-1 and TRBJ1-2; a possible D gene is TRBD1 (6 bases). The material was peripheral blood, obtained on day 0 of AZD1222 vaccination. CDR3 nucleotides: TGCGCCAGCAGCTTAGGACAGATTTCTAACTATGGCTACACCTTC. Translation gives CASSLGQISNYGYTF.